This TCR beta chain stems from a study of early T cells in non-severe SARS-CoV-2 infection. Study details: Chains were unpaired, as sequencing was done on bulk RNA from unsorted whole blood.

V was pared by 1 base and J by 8 bases, with 11 bases between. Per germline, CDR1 SQVTM and CDR2 ANQGSEA. This CDR3 is built from 13 residues. This clonotype appeared many times. What it binds is not known. Separate cDNA molecules each had unique molecular identifiers attached to them. TCRdb redid the calling of the 5' RACE reads with MiXCR, one entry per CDR3 protein. The sample carries some 80,000 distinct CDR3 sequences, less than 15% recorded once. Broader study findings: VDJdb matches were skewed toward anti-spike CD8 T cell responses.

This TCR was sampled from an adult who was a healthcare worker with PCR-confirmed SARS-CoV-2 infection or an uninfected control (not recorded which). Sequenced material: whole blood. V usage is TRBV29-1 and J usage is TRBJ1-4; D remains ambiguous. The CDR3 DNA is TGCAGCGTTGAAGTGTCGTCAGGCGAAAAACTGTTTTTT. This codes for CSVEVSSGEKLFF.